The 25 T cell receptor beta chains in this list originate from one sample, sequenced in a study of cytomegalovirus exposure and HLA in healthy donors. In the PCR, 60 Vbeta and 13 Jbeta primers were used. Some clones are missing from TCRdb's copy, which holds only in-frame ones; the method was immunoSEQ multiplex PCR. The sample yields around 140,000 clones, around 85% seen once. Sequencing was performed on PBMCs. Source of these receptors: a woman aged 25-40 years in good health and CMV-seronegative.

V usage is TRBV18 and J usage is TRBJ2-1; 7 bases are shared with TRBD2. The CDR3 is 16 residues long. The germline gives CDR1 KGHSH, CDR2 LQKENI. J gave up 0 bases and V 0 bases, and 2 bases lay outside the gene matches. CDR3 bases: TGTGCCAGCTCACCACCGCGCGGGAGCTCCTACAATGAGCAGTTCTTC. This sequence encodes CASSPPRGSSYNEQFF.

The chain carries TRBV7-2 and TRBJ1-5; 7 bases map to TRBD1. Germline-derived CDR1 and CDR2 are SGHTA and FQGNSA. V dropped 4 bases and J dropped 3; count of bases not matched to a gene: 9. The CDR3 totals 16 residues. The CDR3 loop reads CASSYLGGSSNQPQHF. CDR3 bases: TGTGCCAGCAGCTACTTAGGGGGCAGTTCCAATCAGCCCCAGCATTTT.

V is TRBV11-1 and J is TRBJ2-3; 8 bases match TRBD2. The CDR3 sequence is 15 residues long. V lost 4 bases to trimming and J lost 9 bases; unmatched junction nucleotides: 12. Germline V CDR1 and CDR2: SGHAT, FQDESV (reference sequence). CDR3 sequence (DNA): TGTGCCAGCAGCTACCCCCGAGCGGGAGTCGTGACGCAGTATTTT. Its protein product is CASSYPRAGVVTQYF.

This rearrangement joins TRBV4-3 to TRBJ2-2, with D tentatively TRBD2 (6 bases). The CDR3 is made up of 14 amino acids. Germline CDR1 is LGHNA and CDR2 is YSLEER. The germline V and J ends were trimmed by 0 bases and 7 bases, with 9 bases remaining between them. The CDR3: CASSQDGGIGELFF. The CDR3 DNA sequence: TGCGCCAGCAGCCAAGATGGAGGGATCGGGGAGCTGTTTTTT.

In this sample, this clone turned up once. V and J are TRBV7-9 and TRBJ2-2; possible D gene TRBD2, 5 bases. CDR1 is SEHNR and CDR2 is FQNEAQ in the germline V gene (reference sequence). The CDR3 has 16 residues. The germline V and J ends were trimmed by 1 base and 2 bases, with 11 bases remaining between them. CDR3 loop: CASSLVGGINTGELFF. CDR3 DNA sequence: TGTGCCAGCAGCTTAGTAGGAGGAATCAACACCGGGGAGCTGTTTTTT.

The chain combines TRBV11-3 with TRBJ2-1; 9 positions agree with TRBD1. CDR1 is SGHNT and CDR2 is YENEEA in the germline V gene. The CDR3 extends over 17 amino acids. V gave up 5 bases and J gave up 2 bases; unmatched junction bases: 10. CDR3 sequence reads: CASSGGSGTGTYNEQFF. The CDR3, as DNA: TGTGCCAGCAGCGGAGGATCCGGGACAGGGACCTACAATGAGCAGTTCTTC.

The chain couples TRBV7-6 to TRBJ2-1; 11 nucleotides match TRBD2. After removal of 5 bases from V and 0 bases from J, the junction contained 12 bases not matched to a gene. Germline V gene sequence: CDR1 SGHVS, CDR2 FNYEAQ. The CDR3 length is 19 residues. The CDR3 DNA is TGTGCCAGCAGCCCTCGGGTAGCGGGGGGGACAAGCTCCTACAATGAGCAGTTCTTC. It yields the protein CASSPRVAGGTSSYNEQFF.

This CDR3 reads CASSVWAGTSSYEQYF. In DNA form, the CDR3 reads TGTGCCAGCAGTGTATGGGCGGGCACCAGCTCCTACGAGCAGTACTTC. The chain carries TRBV2 and TRBJ2-7, with a weak D call TRBD2 (5 bases). This CDR3 is 16 amino acids long. Trimming cost V 4 bases and J 0 bases, with 16 bases left between them. From germline, CDR1 is SNHLY and CDR2 FYNNEI. Looking up the rest from reference TRBV2 and TRBJ2-7 gives the full variable domain: EPEVTQTPSHQVTQMGQEVILRCVPISNHLYFYWYRQILGQKVEFLVSFYNNEISEKSEIFDDQFSVERPDGSNFTLKIRSTKLEDSAMYFCASSVWAGTSSYEQYFGPGTRLTVT.

The chain couples TRBV30 to TRBJ1-5; D may be TRBD1 (6 bases). The V and J ends lost 1 base and 6 bases respectively, with 10 bases between them. Per germline, CDR1 GTSNPN and CDR2 SVGIG (reference sequence). This CDR3 has 13 amino acids. In DNA, the CDR3 is TGTGCCTGGAGTGAGCAGGGGCGTCAGCCCCAGCATTTT. Encoded protein: CAWSEQGRQPQHF.

This rearrangement joins TRBV11-2 to TRBJ1-2, with TRBD1 matching over 8 bases. J was trimmed by 7 bases and V by 0 bases; bases with no gene match: 19. Germline-derived CDR1 and CDR2 are SGHAT and FQNNGV. CDR3 length: 19 residues. CDR3 protein: CASSLDQVHRVPGGFGYTF. CDR3 bases: TGTGCCAGCAGCTTAGATCAAGTTCATCGGGTTCCAGGGGGCTTTGGCTACACCTTC.

V is TRBV7-9 and J is TRBJ2-5, with 9 positions matching TRBD1. V lost 4 bases, J lost 5 bases, and 11 bases stayed unmatched. The CDR3 consists of 16 residues. Per the germline V gene, CDR1 is SEHNR and CDR2 is FQNEAQ (reference sequence). The CDR3 here is CASSSIGQGRRETQYF. Written as DNA, the CDR3 is TGTGCCAGCAGCTCCATAGGACAGGGGAGGAGGGAGACCCAGTACTTC. Looking up the rest from reference TRBV7-9 and TRBJ2-5 gives the full variable domain: DTGVSQNPRHKITKRGQNVTFRCDPISEHNRLYWYRQTLGQGPEFLTYFQNEAQLEKSRLLSDRFSAERPKGSFSTLEIQRTEQGDSAMYLCASSSIGQGRRETQYFGPGTRLLVL.

The V call is TRBV2, the J call TRBJ2-5, with D possibly being TRBD2 (5 bases). This CDR3 region has 14 residues. The ends were cut back, 3 bases at V and 5 bases at J, with 13 bases in the middle. Looked up from germline, CDR1 is SNHLY and CDR2 is FYNNEI. CDR3 in amino acids: CASSDLTGVETQYF. The CDR3 DNA sequence: TGTGCCAGCAGTGATTTGACCGGGGTGGAGACCCAGTACTTC.

V and J are TRBV2 and TRBJ1-2; D is ambiguous. This CDR3 spans 12 amino acids. Trimming removed 8 bases at V and 4 bases at J, with 11 bases between. The germline gives CDR1 SNHLY, CDR2 FYNNEI. CDR3 in amino acids: CASRGKVYGYTF. The CDR3 region has the DNA TGTGCCAGCCGAGGGAAGGTCTATGGCTACACCTTC.

This chain links TRBV30 with TRBJ1-1; D ambiguous. Germline V CDR1 and CDR2: GTSNPN, SVGIG (reference sequence). Trimming left V 2 bases short and J 4 bases short, with 17 bases between. The CDR3 loop spans 15 amino acids. The CDR3 loop reads CAWSRGLTGITEAFF. The CDR3 DNA is TGTGCCTGGAGTAGAGGGCTAACTGGGATCACTGAAGCTTTCTTT. The variable domain in full, completed from reference TRBV30 and TRBJ1-1, reads SQTIHQWPATLVQPVGSPLSLECTVEGTSNPNLYWYRQAAGRGLQLLFYSVGIGQISSEVPQNLSASRPQDRQFILSSKKLLLSDSGFYLCAWSRGLTGITEAFFGQGTRLTVV.

The rearrangement uses TRBV29-1 and TRBJ1-2, with D perhaps matching TRBD1 (5 bases). Looked up from germline, CDR1 is SQVTM and CDR2 is ANQGSEA. The CDR3 runs to 13 residues. V lost 4 bases to trimming and J lost 3 bases, with 12 bases between them. CDR3 sequence: CSVGEGADYGYTF. The CDR3 nucleotides read TGCAGCGTTGGCGAAGGGGCGGACTATGGCTACACCTTC.

This clone was recorded a few times. J is TRBJ1-2 and V is TRBV30; 8 bases line up with TRBD1. Germline V CDR1 and CDR2: GTSNPN, SVGIG (reference sequence). The CDR3 is 13 amino acids. The junction had 11 bases not matched to a gene; V was cut back by 5 bases and J by 9 bases. The chain's CDR3 is CAWSRDRPRSYTF. CDR3 sequence (DNA): TGTGCCTGGTCCCGGGACAGGCCACGGAGCTACACCTTC.

This sequence joins TRBV1 and TRBJ1-6. TRBV1 is recorded as a pseudogene. This CDR3 has 14 residues. As DNA, the CDR3 is TGCACCAGCAGCTCCGGGAGTTCGGATTCACCCCTCCACTTT. Amino acid sequence: CTSSSGSSDSPLHF.

The V call is TRBV5-1, the J call TRBJ1-1; tentatively, D is TRBD1 (5 bases). CDR1 is SGHRS, CDR2 YFSETQ, per germline. With 2 bases removed from V and 4 bases from J, the gap between germline ends came to 15 bases. The CDR3 runs 15 residues. The CDR3 region has the DNA TGCGCCAGCAGCTTCCAAGGGGCGGGGTCCACTGAAGCTTTCTTT. It encodes CASSFQGAGSTEAFF.

The chain recombines TRBV5-4 with TRBJ2-3; possibly TRBD2 for D (5 bases). The germline V and J ends were trimmed by 4 bases and 2 bases, with 14 bases remaining between them. CDR3 length: 15 residues. Germline V CDR1 and CDR2: SGHNT, YYREEE (reference sequence). CDR3 nucleotides: TGTGCCAGCAGCCACGGGGTGGACGACACAGATACGCAGTATTTT. Residues: CASSHGVDDTDTQYF.

V and J are TRBV2 and TRBJ1-2; D possibly corresponds to TRBD1 (6 bases). The CDR3 covers 14 residues. Trimming took off 6 bases at V and 0 bases at J, with 11 bases between the two ends. Germline CDR1 reads SNHLY; CDR2 reads FYNNEI. The CDR3, as DNA: TGTGCCAGCAGGGATCAGGGGACTAACTATGGCTACACCTTC. It encodes CASRDQGTNYGYTF. The complete variable domain, with remaining parts taken from reference TRBV2 and TRBJ1-2, reads EPEVTQTPSHQVTQMGQEVILRCVPISNHLYFYWYRQILGQKVEFLVSFYNNEISEKSEIFDDQFSVERPDGSNFTLKIRSTKLEDSAMYFCASRDQGTNYGYTFGSGTRLTVV.

The V gene is TRBV9, the J gene TRBJ1-2, with 7 bases lining up with TRBD1. The CDR3 covers 15 residues. Trimming removed 4 bases from V and 4 bases from J; junction bases left unmatched: 10. Germline V lookup: CDR1 SGDLS, CDR2 YYNGEE. The CDR3 nucleotides read TGTGCCAGCAGCCCTGTTGGACAGGATCGCTATGGCTACACCTTC. This codes for CASSPVGQDRYGYTF.

The genes are TRBV6-1 and TRBJ1-2, with D perhaps matching TRBD1 (5 bases). Germline values: CDR1 MNHNS, CDR2 SASEGT. The CDR3 spans 15 residues. Trimming stripped 1 base from V and 7 bases from J, with 16 bases between. The CDR3 spells CASSEGRGMAGGYTF. The CDR3 bases are TGTGCCAGCAGTGAAGGACGGGGGATGGCTGGTGGCTACACCTTC.

J is TRBJ1-1 and V is TRBV14; 9 positions agree with TRBD1. J gave up 1 base and V 3 bases, and 6 bases lay outside the gene matches. The CDR3 contains 16 residues. The V gene's germline CDR1 is SGHDN and CDR2 FVKESK. CDR3 region: CASSHLQGQGNTEAFF. In nucleotides, the CDR3 is TGTGCCAGCAGCCACCTCCAGGGACAGGGGAACACTGAAGCTTTCTTT.

J is TRBJ2-7 and V is TRBV6-6, with 9 nucleotides matching TRBD2. Germline V gene sequence: CDR1 MNHNY, CDR2 SVGAGI (reference sequence). The CDR3 runs 15 residues. V trimming: 5 bases; J trimming: 1 base; junction bases outside the gene matches: 6. This CDR3 is CASSAPTSGSYEQYF. CDR3 DNA: TGTGCCAGCAGTGCCCCGACTAGCGGATCCTACGAGCAGTACTTC.

The V call is TRBV28, the J call TRBJ2-7, with 7 bases lining up with TRBD1. The V gene's germline CDR1 is MDHEN and CDR2 SYDVKM. V shed 5 bases, J shed 2 bases, and the junction held 6 bases outside the gene matches. The CDR3 has 14 amino acids. CDR3 in amino acids: CASSPQGNTYEQYF. CDR3 sequence (DNA): TGTGCCAGCAGTCCACAGGGGAACACCTACGAGCAGTACTTC.